These T cell receptor beta chains were read from a single sample in a study of metastatic and nonmetastatic thyroid tumors. TCRdb reassembled clones from the PCR reads with MiXCR. The table includes tens of thousands of clones, around 19% detected once. Sequencing was carried out using blood. These receptor sequences come from a female donor with papillary thyroid cancer or a benign thyroid nodule (not recorded which). Some clones in this sample may be carry-over from other donors' samples. CDR3s include the opening cysteine and the closing phenylalanine or tryptophan. The order of the fields is V gene, CDR3 length, clone size, J gene, D gene, CDR3 DNA, CDR3 protein. A D gene is named only where the DNA matches it firmly. Not every row has a clone size; where given, it reads once, few, many or a size class.

V gene: TRBV3-1; CDR3 length: 14; clone size: many; J gene: TRBJ2-1; D gene: NA; CDR3 DNA: TGTGCCAGCAGCCAAGACGGGGGTTGGGATGAGCAGTTCTTC; CDR3 protein: CASSQDGGWDEQFF
V gene: TRBV11-2; CDR3 length: 17; clone size: many; J gene: TRBJ2-2; D gene: NA; CDR3 DNA: TGTGCCAGCAGCACCTTCCCCAGGGGGAGGGCAAACGGGGAGCTGTTTTTT; CDR3 protein: CASSTFPRGRANGELFF
V gene: TRBV7-8; CDR3 length: 15; clone size: many; J gene: TRBJ1-1; D gene: TRBD1; CDR3 DNA: TGTGCCAGCAGTCAAACAGGGGGCGTTTTAACTGAAGCTTTCTTT; CDR3 protein: CASSQTGGVLTEAFF
V gene: TRBV19; CDR3 length: 14; clone size: many; J gene: TRBJ2-7; D gene: NA; CDR3 DNA: TGTGCCAGTAGCCTCCGGGACGGTGCCTACGAGCAGTACTTC; CDR3 protein: CASSLRDGAYEQYF
V gene: TRBV27; CDR3 length: 15; clone size: many; J gene: TRBJ2-2; D gene: NA; CDR3 DNA: TGTGCCAGCAGTTTGGGTGGGAGAATAACCGGGGAGCTGTTTTTT; CDR3 protein: CASSLGGRITGELFF
V gene: TRBV30; CDR3 length: 14; clone size: NA; J gene: TRBJ2-5; D gene: NA; CDR3 DNA: TGTGCCTTGAGTGTCGGTAGCGAGAGCGAGACCCAGTACTTC; CDR3 protein: CALSVGSESETQYF
V gene: TRBV30; CDR3 length: 13; clone size: many; J gene: TRBJ2-7; D gene: NA; CDR3 DNA: TGTGCCTGGAGTGTGGGAAAACCCTACGAGCAGTACTTC; CDR3 protein: CAWSVGKPYEQYF
V gene: TRBV28; CDR3 length: 16; clone size: few; J gene: TRBJ2-7; D gene: TRBD1; CDR3 DNA: TGTGCCAGCAGTGCCAGGGGGCAGGGGATCTCCTACGAGCAGTACTTC; CDR3 protein: CASSARGQGISYEQYF
V gene: TRBV20-1; CDR3 length: 14; clone size: NA; J gene: TRBJ2-5; D gene: TRBD1; CDR3 DNA: TGCAGTGCTAGGTTAGGGACAGGGTTAGAGACCCAGTACTTC; CDR3 protein: CSARLGTGLETQYF
V gene: TRBV6-5; CDR3 length: 15; clone size: few; J gene: TRBJ2-1; D gene: TRBD1; CDR3 DNA: TGTGCCAGCAGTTACTCATCAGGGGGCTACAATGAGCAGTTCTTC; CDR3 protein: CASSYSSGGYNEQFF
V gene: TRBV12-3/TRBV12-4; CDR3 length: 14; clone size: many; J gene: TRBJ1-2; D gene: TRBD1; CDR3 DNA: TGTGCCAGCAGCCCGACAGGGGGCATCTATGGCTACACCTTC; CDR3 protein: CASSPTGGIYGYTF
V gene: TRBV6-6; CDR3 length: 12; clone size: many; J gene: TRBJ2-1; D gene: NA; CDR3 DNA: TGTGCCAGCAGTTACGGGGGAGATGAGCAGTTCTTC; CDR3 protein: CASSYGGDEQFF
V gene: TRBV5-5; CDR3 length: 16; clone size: many; J gene: TRBJ1-5; D gene: NA; CDR3 DNA: TGTGCCAGCAGCTTGGATTTGGCGGGGCTAGGGCAGCCCCAGCATTTT; CDR3 protein: CASSLDLAGLGQPQHF